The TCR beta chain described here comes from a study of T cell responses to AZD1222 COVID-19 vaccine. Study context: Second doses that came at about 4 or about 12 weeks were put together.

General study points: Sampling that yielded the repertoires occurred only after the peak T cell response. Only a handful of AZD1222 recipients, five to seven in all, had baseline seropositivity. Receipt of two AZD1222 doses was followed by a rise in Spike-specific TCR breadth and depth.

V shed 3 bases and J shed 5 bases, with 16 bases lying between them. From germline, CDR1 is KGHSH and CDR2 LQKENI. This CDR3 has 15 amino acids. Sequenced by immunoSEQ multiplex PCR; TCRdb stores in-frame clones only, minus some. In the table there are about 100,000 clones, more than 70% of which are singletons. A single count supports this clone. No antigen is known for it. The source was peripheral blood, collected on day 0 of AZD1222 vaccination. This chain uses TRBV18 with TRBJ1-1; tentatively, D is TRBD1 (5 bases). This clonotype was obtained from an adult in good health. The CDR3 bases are TGTGCCAGCTCACCCGGGGCCGGGGCGCGGACTGAAGCTTTCTTT. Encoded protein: CASSPGAGARTEAFF.